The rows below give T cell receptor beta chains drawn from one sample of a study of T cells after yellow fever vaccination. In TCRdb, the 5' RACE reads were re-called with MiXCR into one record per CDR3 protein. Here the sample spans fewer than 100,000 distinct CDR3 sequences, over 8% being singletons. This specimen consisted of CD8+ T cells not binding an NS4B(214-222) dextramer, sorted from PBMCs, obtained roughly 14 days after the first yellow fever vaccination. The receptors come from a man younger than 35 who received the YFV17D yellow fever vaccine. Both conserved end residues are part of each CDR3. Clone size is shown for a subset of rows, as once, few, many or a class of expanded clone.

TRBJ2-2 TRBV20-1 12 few CSARGRVGELFF
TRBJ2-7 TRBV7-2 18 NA CASSLPASGPRSSYEQYF
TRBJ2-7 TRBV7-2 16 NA CASSLPDGGFGYEQYF
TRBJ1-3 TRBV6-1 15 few CASRQVTFSGNTIYF
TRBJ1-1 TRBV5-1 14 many CASSFRDRGTEAFF
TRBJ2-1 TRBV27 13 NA CASSWRVGGEQFF
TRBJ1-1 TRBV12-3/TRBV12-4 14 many CASSLRTNRPEAFF
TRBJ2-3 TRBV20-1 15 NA CSATRTGGESDTQYF
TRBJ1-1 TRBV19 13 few CASGQGVVTEAFF
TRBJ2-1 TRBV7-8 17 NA CASSLWFRGARNNEQFF
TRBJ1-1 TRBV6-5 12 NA CASSLQGTEAFF
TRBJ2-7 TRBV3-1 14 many CASSQILAGNEQYF
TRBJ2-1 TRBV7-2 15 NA CASSLLLAGANEQFF
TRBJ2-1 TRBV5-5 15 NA CASSLEGPLYNEQFF
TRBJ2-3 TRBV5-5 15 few CASSPGTTSTDTQYF
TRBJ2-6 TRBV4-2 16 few CASSQDESGGANVLTF
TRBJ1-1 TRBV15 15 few CATSRDVETANEAFF
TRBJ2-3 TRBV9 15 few CASSVGETRRDTQYF
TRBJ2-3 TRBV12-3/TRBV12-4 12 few CASKLSTDTQYF
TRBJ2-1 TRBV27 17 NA CASSPQQVGGPYNEQFF
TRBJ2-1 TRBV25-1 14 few CASTIAGGHNEQFF
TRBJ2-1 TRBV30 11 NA CAWSFPVEQFF
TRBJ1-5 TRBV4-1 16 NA CASSQVWADSNQPQHF
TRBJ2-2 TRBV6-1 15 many CASRLPDRDTGELFF
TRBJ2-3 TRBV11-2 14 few CASTIAGITDTQYF
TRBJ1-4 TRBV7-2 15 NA CASSFGWGGGEKLFF
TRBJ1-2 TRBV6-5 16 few CASSYSRDARRYGYTF
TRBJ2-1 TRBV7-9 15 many CASSSSGGSYNEQFF
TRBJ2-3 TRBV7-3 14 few CASSSPAVTDTQYF
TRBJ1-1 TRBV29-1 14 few CSVEENRGYTEAFF
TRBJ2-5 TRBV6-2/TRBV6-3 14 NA CASSSGDPQETQYF
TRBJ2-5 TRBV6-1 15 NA CASSHILTHQETQYF
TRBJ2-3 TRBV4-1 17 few CASSHHTGTESTDTQYF
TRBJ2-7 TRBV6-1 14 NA CASSPIPTSSEQYF
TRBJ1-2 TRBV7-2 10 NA CASAPGNKTF
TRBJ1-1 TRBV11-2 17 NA CASSLLPQTLWGTEAFF
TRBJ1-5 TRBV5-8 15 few CASSLTVFSNQPQHF
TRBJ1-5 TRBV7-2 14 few CASSLDSSNQPQHF
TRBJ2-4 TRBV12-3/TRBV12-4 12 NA CASSLLGPNQYF
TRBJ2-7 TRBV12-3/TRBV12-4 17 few CASSLRAGTGGSYEQYF
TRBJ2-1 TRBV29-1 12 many CSVEDRPYEQFF